A selection of T cell receptor beta chains follows, all from one sample in a study of shared clonotypes between healthy human individuals. The data were produced by immunoSEQ multiplex PCR, yet TCRdb's version contains in-frame clones alone and is incomplete. The sample records approximately 2.5 million clones, 80% to 95% being singletons. Sequencing was performed on naive CD4+ T cells from PBMCs. These receptors all come from a young man in good health. Some clones in this sample may be carry-over from other donors' samples. Both conserved end residues are part of each CDR3. Each record gives: clone size, V gene, CDR3 protein. Rows may omit the clone size; those that give it use once, few, many or a size class.

>-|TRBV28
CASRPPGQGYGYTF
>once|TRBV28
CASSSTGGGTDTQYF
>-|TRBV21-1
CASTTNQTGANVLTF
>-|TRBV5-6
CASSFRLRAGGYTF
>-|TRBV6-6
CASSYSKAGELYEQYF
>-|TRBV5-1
CASFVVVLAYNEQFF
>-|TRBV19
CASTGGDLAGFRELFF
>-|TRBV7-2
CASTLGTSGSNEQFF
>-|TRBV29-1
CSVRLAGGSSYNEQFF
>-|TRBV7-8
CASSLILATDTQYF
>-|TRBV6-1
CASIWSEIAKNIQYF
>-|TRBV19
CASSIQGQGTYEQYF
>-|TRBV4-1
CASSQPGTEGGYTF
>-|TRBV5-1
CASSRLAGMDEQFF
>-|TRBV9
CASSARGVSGNTIYF
>-|TRBV5-4
CASSPGTSGRGEQYF
>-|TRBV7-2
CASSLGGGPGELFF
>-|TRBV27
CASSSPKAGGEKLFF
>-|TRBV12-5
CASGPRDGSEAFF
>-|TRBV30
CAWTTGGGGTDTQYF
>-|TRBV7-3
CASSLMGVKGYTF
>-|TRBV15
CATSRSQGYRDEQFF
>-|TRBV28
CASRLSTPSISGNTIYF
>-|TRBV2
CASSRTGNEQYF
>-|TRBV5-1
CASSLSRTGGELFF
>once|TRBV7-8
CASSLVPVVYNEQFF
>-|TRBV6-1
CASSGPDSLSNQPQHF
>-|TRBV6-6
CASLGSPSYEQYF
>-|TRBV7-9
CASSLSQGGYGYTF
>-|TRBV5-4
CASQPGGTNTGELFF
>-|TRBV14
CASSQEWRGSYEQYF
>-|TRBV10-3
CAISERTTGGGNTIYF
>-|TRBV28
CASSLFRDQQNIQYF
>-|TRBV27
CATLRGYNEQFF
>-|TRBV10-1
CASSDPNNEQFF
>-|TRBV28
CASSLGGTGYNEKLFF
>-|TRBV6-5
CASRIWGEDTEAFF
>-|TRBV7-2
CASRTSGANVLTF
>-|TRBV19
CASTTRDNQPQHF
>-|TRBV5-1
CASSFLQASSTDTQYF
>-|TRBV6-1
CASSPNHNEQFF
>-|TRBV9
CASSVNPDSYEQYF
>-|TRBV5-4
CASTSRDTQYF
>-|TRBV28
CASSLLGVRDEQFF
>few|TRBV9
CASSVGTYSTEAFF
>-|TRBV28
CASRRRGRSYEQYF
>-|TRBV10-3
CAISSGQGNQPQHF
>-|TRBV7-8
CASSARTSGSSYEQYF